The 30 T cell receptor beta chains listed next were all sequenced from one sample in a study of CD8 T cells in Susac syndrome. RNA was extracted with the RNeasy kit, and a quantity of about 0.45 to 1 ug was reverse transcribed using random hexamers. TCRdb ran MiXCR on the immunoSEQ multiplex PCR reads and lists one entry per CDR3 protein. The sample lists about 84,000 distinct CDR3 sequences, approximately 92% occurring once. Input material: CD8+ T cells from PBMCs. The receptors were gathered from a human donor in good health.

This clonotype appeared once. V and J are TRBV11-2 and TRBJ2-2; the D is unclear. V was shortened by 5 bases and J by 5 bases, with 9 bases between the two germline ends. The CDR3 is 13 amino acids. The V gene's germline CDR1 is SGHAT and CDR2 FQNNGV. In nucleotides, the CDR3 is TGTGCCAGCAGCGCCAGAGTTACCGGGGAGCTGTTTTTT. Its protein is CASSARVTGELFF.

The chain joins TRBV14 to TRBJ2-7; D call uncertain. Trimming left V 3 bases short and J 1 base short, with 10 bases between. The CDR3 totals 14 residues. Germline CDR1 is SGHDN and CDR2 is FVKESK. CDR3 loop: CASSHLGESYEQYF. CDR3 DNA sequence: TGTGCCAGCAGCCACCTAGGAGAATCCTACGAGCAGTACTTC.

This chain joins TRBV3-1 and TRBJ2-2; 9 bases align to TRBD1. J lost 5 bases, V lost 2 bases, and 9 bases had no gene match. CDR1 and CDR2 from the germline V gene are LGHDT and YNNKEL (reference sequence). This CDR3 has 17 amino acids. CDR3 coding DNA: TGTGCCAGCAGCCAAACCTCGGACAGGGGAGCGACCGGGGAGCTGTTTTTT. Translated, it gives CASSQTSDRGATGELFF.

V and J are TRBV6-6 and TRBJ2-1; D gene ambiguous. The CDR3 has 11 amino acids. V was shortened by 5 bases and J by 8 bases, with 7 bases between the two germline ends. Germline V CDR1 and CDR2: MNHNY, SVGAGI (reference sequence). For the CDR3, the DNA is TGTGCCAGCAGTACGGTACATGAGCAGTTCTTC. It encodes CASSTVHEQFF.

The CDR3 bases are TGTGCCAGCAGGCCCGAGGGGGCCACTTCACCCCTCCACTTT. It translates to CASRPEGATSPLHF. The chain joins TRBV6-1 to TRBJ1-6; 7 bases are shared with TRBD1. CDR3 length: 14 residues. Germline trimming cut 6 bases from V and 9 bases from J; bases unmatched to any gene: 8. The germline CDR1 and CDR2 sequences are MNHNS and SASEGT.

This rearrangement joins TRBV27 to TRBJ2-7; 7 bases are shared with TRBD1. The V gene's germline CDR1 is MNHEY and CDR2 SMNVEV (reference sequence). Trimming at V came to 10 bases and at J to 5 bases, leaving 8 bases not matched to a gene. This CDR3 contains 12 residues. The CDR3 loop is CAKLDRIHEQYF. The CDR3 nucleotides are TGTGCCAAACTGGACAGGATCCACGAGCAGTACTTC.

The gene calls are TRBV12-3 or TRBV12-4 and TRBJ1-2; the D is unclear. The CDR3 has 12 amino acids. Between the trimmed V and J ends, which lost 1 base and 5 bases, there was a span of 5 bases. CDR3 DNA sequence: TGTGCCAGCAGTTTAGGGAGTTATGGCTACACCTTC. It codes for CASSLGSYGYTF.

The gene calls are TRBV11-2 and TRBJ1-2; the D is unclear. V lost 5 bases and J 3 bases, leaving 10 bases between the germline ends. The germline CDR1 and CDR2 sequences are SGHAT and FQNNGV. The CDR3 has 13 residues. For the CDR3, the DNA is TGTGCCAGCAGCCCCACAAGCTACTATGGCTACACCTTC. Translation: CASSPTSYYGYTF.

The chain links TRBV13 to TRBJ1-2, with 7 bases identical to TRBD1. CDR3 length: 16 amino acids. Germline lookup yields CDR1 PRHDT and CDR2 FYEKMQ (reference sequence). V lost 4 bases, J lost 3 bases, and 11 bases stayed unmatched. The CDR3 region is CASSSSPDRVYYGYTF. The CDR3 coding sequence is TGTGCCAGCAGCTCCTCCCCCGACAGGGTCTACTATGGCTACACCTTC.

The chain carries TRBV4-1 and TRBJ1-2; D perhaps matches TRBD1 (5 bases). With 1 base removed from V and 7 bases from J, the gap between germline ends came to 22 bases. Germline lookup yields CDR1 MGHRA and CDR2 YSYEKL. This CDR3 contains 17 residues. The CDR3 reads CASSQGPGTQDYAGYTF. The CDR3 nucleotides are TGCGCCAGCAGCCAAGGTCCCGGGACCCAGGATTACGCTGGCTACACCTTC.

This chain joins TRBV12-3 or TRBV12-4 and TRBJ2-3; the match to TRBD2 covers 8 bases. Trimming at V came to 8 bases and at J to 2 bases, leaving 15 bases not matched to a gene. The CDR3 loop spans 17 amino acids. The CDR3: CASSLEALAGYTDTQYF. The CDR3 DNA reads TGTGCCAGCTCCTTAGAGGCCCTAGCGGGTTACACAGATACGCAGTATTTT.

The CDR3 sequence: CASSYELAGGRYTQYF. The CDR3 nucleotides are TGTGCCAGCAGTTACGAACTAGCGGGGGGGAGGTATACGCAGTATTTT. The chain couples TRBV6-5 to TRBJ2-3, with 13 positions matching TRBD2. Germline V gene data show CDR1 as MNHEY and CDR2 as SVGAGI. The CDR3 has 16 residues. Germline trimming cut 2 bases from V and 7 bases from J; bases unmatched to any gene: 6.

The V and J genes are TRBV9 and TRBJ1-1; a possible D gene is TRBD1 (6 bases). Germline V lookup: CDR1 SGDLS, CDR2 YYNGEE. Trimming shortened V by 0 bases and J by 2 bases, and 11 bases separated the two germline ends. This CDR3 spans 15 amino acids. The DNA of the CDR3 is TGTGCCAGCAGCGTAGGGGACACCACAAACACTGAAGCTTTCTTT. Amino acids: CASSVGDTTNTEAFF.

The chain combines TRBV19 with TRBJ1-1; 7 bases are a match to TRBD1. V was pared by 4 bases and J by 5 bases, with 1 base of the junction left unmatched. Germline V gene sequence: CDR1 LNHDA, CDR2 SQIVND (reference sequence). The CDR3 runs to 12 residues. CDR3 in DNA: TGTGCCAGTAGTAACAGGGGTACTGAAGCTTTCTTT. Protein product: CASSNRGTEAFF.

The rearrangement joins TRBV6-6 to TRBJ2-3; D is unresolved. CDR1 and CDR2 from the germline V gene are MNHNY and SVGAGI (reference sequence). Trimming shortened V by 8 bases and J by 1 base, and 13 bases separated the two germline ends. The CDR3 spans 14 residues. CDR3 nucleotides: TGTGCCAGCTGCACTTACCTGGGCACAGATACGCAGTATTTT. Translating it yields CASCTYLGTDTQYF.

V is TRBV4-1 and J is TRBJ2-1; the match to TRBD2 covers 8 bases. The CDR3 is 14 amino acids. Germline values: CDR1 MGHRA, CDR2 YSYEKL. Losses at the gene ends were 1 base for V and 9 bases for J; bases not matched to a gene: 5. DNA of the CDR3: TGCGCCAGCAGCCAAGCGGGGGGGCCTGGTGAGCAGTTCTTC. Translating gives CASSQAGGPGEQFF.

The chain joins TRBV6-5 to TRBJ1-1, with 7 bases identical to TRBD1. CDR1 and CDR2 from the germline V gene are MNHEY and SVGAGI. This CDR3 comprises 14 residues. Trimming at V came to 6 bases and at J to 11 bases, leaving 15 bases not matched to a gene. Here the CDR3 DNA reads TGTGCCAGCAGCCCGGCCCCCGGAGGGGGCGAGGCTTTCTTT. It encodes CASSPAPGGGEAFF.

The chain has TRBV19 and TRBJ1-2; TRBD1 matches 9 bases. V dropped 5 bases and J dropped 8; count of bases not matched to a gene: 12. The germline gives CDR1 LNHDA, CDR2 SQIVND (reference sequence). CDR3 length: 15 residues. The CDR3: CASSLATGGGAGYTF. CDR3 DNA sequence: TGTGCCAGTAGTCTAGCGACAGGGGGTGGCGCCGGCTACACCTTC.

The genes are TRBV6-1 and TRBJ1-1; 8 nucleotides agree with TRBD1. J gave up 1 base and V 5 bases, and 9 bases lay outside the gene matches. The CDR3 has 16 amino acids. Looked up from germline, CDR1 is MNHNS and CDR2 is SASEGT. DNA for the CDR3: TGTGCCAGCAGTCTATTTTTAGGACAGGGGAACACTGAAGCTTTCTTT. Its translation: CASSLFLGQGNTEAFF.

The chain carries TRBV2 and TRBJ2-7, with D possibly called TRBD1 or TRBD2 (5 bases each). CDR3 size: 16 residues. Trimming took 3 bases from V and 9 from J, leaving 24 bases between them. Germline assignment: CDR1 SNHLY and CDR2 FYNNEI. The CDR3 spells CASSDSRDHSFNSQYF. The CDR3 nucleotides are TGTGCCAGCAGTGACTCAAGGGACCATTCCTTTAATTCGCAGTACTTC.

The gene calls are TRBV14 and TRBJ1-2; D is undetermined. The germline CDR1 and CDR2 sequences are SGHDN and FVKESK. The CDR3 totals 12 residues. Trimming stripped 3 bases from V and 4 bases from J, with 6 bases between. The CDR3 DNA follows: TGTGCCAGCAGCCATCGTACCTATGGCTACACCTTC. It specifies CASSHRTYGYTF.

V gene TRBV4-1 combines with J gene TRBJ1-1, with D possibly matching TRBD1 (5 bases). The length of the CDR3 is 16 residues. V was shortened by 0 bases and J by 2 bases, with 13 bases between the two germline ends. The V gene's germline CDR1 is MGHRA and CDR2 YSYEKL. The CDR3 reads CASSQDLWDRNTEAFF. The CDR3 bases are TGCGCCAGCAGCCAAGATCTTTGGGACCGCAACACTGAAGCTTTCTTT.

V usage is TRBV4-1 and J usage is TRBJ2-1; 7 nucleotides line up with TRBD1. CDR1 is MGHRA and CDR2 is YSYEKL in the germline V gene. With 8 bases clipped from V and 10 bases from J, the junction kept 17 bases outside the gene matches. This CDR3 has 15 amino acids. The CDR3 DNA reads as TGCGCCAGCCGGTACCGACAGGGAAAGTCGGACGAGCAGTTCTTC. The encoded protein is CASRYRQGKSDEQFF.

V usage is TRBV14 and J usage is TRBJ2-3; TRBD2 aligns across 12 bases. The junction had 15 bases not matched to a gene; V was cut back by 2 bases and J by 6 bases. Per germline, CDR1 SGHDN and CDR2 FVKESK. This CDR3 has 19 amino acids. The CDR3 coding sequence is TGTGCCAGCAGCCAAAGATGGAGCGCTAGCGGGGGGGCCGGGGATACGCAGTATTTT. It encodes CASSQRWSASGGAGDTQYF.

The chain is built from TRBV7-6 and TRBJ2-6; TRBD1 or TRBD2 may be the D gene (5 bases each). This CDR3 region has 15 residues. The germline V gene encodes CDR1 SGHVS and CDR2 FNYEAQ. Deletions cut 5 bases from V and 3 bases from J, with 11 bases between. CDR3 region: CASSQRGGGANVLTF. The CDR3 coding sequence is TGTGCCAGCAGCCAGAGGGGTGGTGGGGCCAACGTCCTGACTTTC.

The V gene is TRBV6-5, the J gene TRBJ1-1; perhaps TRBD1 as D (6 bases). Germline V gene lookup returns CDR1 MNHEY and CDR2 SVGAGI. Trimming took 0 bases from V and 11 from J, leaving 10 bases between them. The CDR3 runs to 12 residues. The CDR3 loop is CASSYSEGEAFF. Written as DNA, the CDR3 is TGTGCCAGCAGTTACTCTGAGGGGGAGGCTTTCTTT.

The chain uses TRBV11-2 and TRBJ1-6; 7 nucleotides agree with TRBD1. Germline lookup yields CDR1 SGHAT and CDR2 FQNNGV. The ends lost 7 bases at V and 5 bases at J; junction bases unmatched: 5. The CDR3 is 14 amino acids. The CDR3 reads CASTKGQDNSPLHF. The CDR3 nucleotides are TGTGCCAGCACCAAAGGACAGGATAATTCACCCCTCCACTTT.

The chain joins TRBV6-5 to TRBJ2-5; 9 nucleotides agree with TRBD2. Germline trimming cut 1 base from V and 4 bases from J; bases unmatched to any gene: 16. Germline V gene sequence: CDR1 MNHEY, CDR2 SVGAGI. The CDR3 consists of 19 residues. The CDR3 DNA reads as TGTGCCAGCAGTTACTTCGGGGCTAGCGGGGACTCGGGTCGAGAGACCCAGTACTTC. Translated: CASSYFGASGDSGRETQYF.

V and J are TRBV9 and TRBJ1-5; TRBD1 matches 8 bases. CDR1 is SGDLS, CDR2 YYNGEE, per germline. V lost 4 bases and J lost 7; bases outside the gene matches: 10. This CDR3 has 15 amino acids. The DNA of the CDR3 is TGTGCCAGCAGCCCCACGGACAGGGACGGCCAGCCCCAGCATTTT. Its protein product is CASSPTDRDGQPQHF.

The gene calls are TRBV10-1 and TRBJ1-4; 8 nucleotides agree with TRBD1. The CDR3 consists of 14 residues. The V gene end was trimmed by 2 bases and the J gene end by 8 bases; junction bases not matched to a gene: 4. Looked up from germline, CDR1 is WNHNN and CDR2 is SYGVQD (reference sequence). CDR3 residues: CASSEDRGGEKLFF. CDR3 bases: TGCGCCAGCAGTGAGGACAGGGGAGGAGAAAAACTGTTTTTT.